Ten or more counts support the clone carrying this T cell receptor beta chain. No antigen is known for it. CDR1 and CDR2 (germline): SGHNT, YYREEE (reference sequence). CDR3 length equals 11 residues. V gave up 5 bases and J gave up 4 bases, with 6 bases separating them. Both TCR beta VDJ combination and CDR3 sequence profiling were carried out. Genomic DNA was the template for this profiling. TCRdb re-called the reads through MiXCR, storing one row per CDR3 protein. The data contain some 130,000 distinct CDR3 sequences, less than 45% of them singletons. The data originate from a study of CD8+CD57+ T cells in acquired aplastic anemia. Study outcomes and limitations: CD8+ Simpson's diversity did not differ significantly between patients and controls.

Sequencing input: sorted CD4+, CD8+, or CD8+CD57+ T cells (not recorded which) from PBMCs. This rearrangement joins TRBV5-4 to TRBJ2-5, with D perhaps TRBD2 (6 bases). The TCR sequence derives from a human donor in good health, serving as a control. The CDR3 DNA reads TGTGCCAGCAGGGGGGGAGAGACCCAGTACTTC. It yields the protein CASRGGETQYF.